This T cell receptor beta chain derives from a study of cytomegalovirus exposure and HLA in healthy donors. Study-level background: The study's early data release held about 80 million unique TCRs from HLA-typed donors. The study's findings and limits: In a later analysis, TCR beta V- and J-gene trimming showed a link to a missense DCLRE1C variant. Highly shared variants forming one cluster were likely a sequencing artifact.

Germline lookup yields CDR1 MDHEN and CDR2 SYDVKM. Trimming took 3 bases from V and 5 from J, leaving 17 bases between them. The CDR3 has 15 amino acids. This clone has just one count. Its target is unknown. The primer mix had 60 Vbeta and 13 Jbeta primers. The repertoire was sequenced with immunoSEQ multiplex PCR; TCRdb's copy has only in-frame clones and lacks some. The top ten hold about 7% of the sample, which has around 130,000 clones, more than 80% seen once. Sequencing used PBMCs. This TCR was sampled from a woman in her 30s in good health and CMV-seropositive. The genes are TRBV28 and TRBJ2-7; perhaps TRBD1 as D (5 bases). This CDR3 is CASSFPPAIRDEQYF. In nucleotides, the CDR3 is TGTGCCAGCAGTTTCCCACCTGCCATCAGGGACGAGCAGTACTTC.